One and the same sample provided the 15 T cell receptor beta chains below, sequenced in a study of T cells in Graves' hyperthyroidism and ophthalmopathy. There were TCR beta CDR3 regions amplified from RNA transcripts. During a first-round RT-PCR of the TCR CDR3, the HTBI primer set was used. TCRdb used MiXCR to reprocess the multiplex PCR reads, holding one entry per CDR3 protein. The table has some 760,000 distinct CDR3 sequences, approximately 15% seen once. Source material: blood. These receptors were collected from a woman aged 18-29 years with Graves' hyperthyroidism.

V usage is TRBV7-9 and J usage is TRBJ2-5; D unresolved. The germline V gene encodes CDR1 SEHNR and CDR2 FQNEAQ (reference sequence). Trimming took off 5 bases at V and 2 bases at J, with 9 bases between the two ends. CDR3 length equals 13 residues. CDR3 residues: CASSPDWQETQYF. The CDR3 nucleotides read TGTGCCAGCAGCCCCGACTGGCAAGAGACCCAGTACTTC. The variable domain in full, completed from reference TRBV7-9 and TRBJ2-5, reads DTGVSQNPRHKITKRGQNVTFRCDPISEHNRLYWYRQTLGQGPEFLTYFQNEAQLEKSRLLSDRFSAERPKGSFSTLEIQRTEQGDSAMYLCASSPDWQETQYFGPGTRLLVL.

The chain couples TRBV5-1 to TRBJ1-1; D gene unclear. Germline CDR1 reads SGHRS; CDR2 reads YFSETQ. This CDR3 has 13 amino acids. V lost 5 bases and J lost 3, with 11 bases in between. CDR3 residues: CASRAALDTEAFF. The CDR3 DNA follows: TGCGCCAGCAGGGCGGCCTTGGACACTGAAGCTTTCTTT.

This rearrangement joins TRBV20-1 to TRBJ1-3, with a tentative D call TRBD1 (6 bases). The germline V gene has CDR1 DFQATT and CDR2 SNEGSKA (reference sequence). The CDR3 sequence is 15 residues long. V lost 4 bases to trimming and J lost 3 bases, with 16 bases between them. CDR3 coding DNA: TGCAGTGCTATAGAACTCGGGGGGCATGGAAACACCATATATTTT. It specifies CSAIELGGHGNTIYF.

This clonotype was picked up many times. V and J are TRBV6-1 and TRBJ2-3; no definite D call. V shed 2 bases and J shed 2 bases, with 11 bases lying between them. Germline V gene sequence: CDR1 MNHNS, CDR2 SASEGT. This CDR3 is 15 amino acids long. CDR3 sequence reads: CASSETYTFTDTQYF. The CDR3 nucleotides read TGTGCCAGCAGTGAAACTTACACATTCACAGATACGCAGTATTTT.

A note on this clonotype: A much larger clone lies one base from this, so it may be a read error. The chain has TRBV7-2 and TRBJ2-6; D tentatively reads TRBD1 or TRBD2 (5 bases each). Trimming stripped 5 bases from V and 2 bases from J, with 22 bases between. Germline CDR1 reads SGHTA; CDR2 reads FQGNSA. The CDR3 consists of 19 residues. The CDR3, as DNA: TGTGCCAGCAGCCCGCGACGGGACGGATTTTACCCTGGGGCCAACGTCCTGACTTTC. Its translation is CASSPRRDGFYPGANVLTF.

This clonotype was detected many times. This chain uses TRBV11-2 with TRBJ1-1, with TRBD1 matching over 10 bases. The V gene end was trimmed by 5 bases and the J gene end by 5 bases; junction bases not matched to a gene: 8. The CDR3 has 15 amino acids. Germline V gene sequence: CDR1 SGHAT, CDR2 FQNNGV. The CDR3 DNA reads TGTGCCAGCAGCCGAATACCGGGACAGGGGACTGAAGCTTTCTTT. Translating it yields CASSRIPGQGTEAFF.

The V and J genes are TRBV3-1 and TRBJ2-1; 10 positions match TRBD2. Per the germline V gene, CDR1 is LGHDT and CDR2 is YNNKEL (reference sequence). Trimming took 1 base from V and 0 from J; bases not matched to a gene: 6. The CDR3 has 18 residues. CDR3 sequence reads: CASSQVRLAGSSYNEQFF. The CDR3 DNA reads TGTGCCAGCAGCCAAGTCAGACTAGCGGGCAGCTCCTACAATGAGCAGTTCTTC.

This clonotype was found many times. In DNA, the CDR3 is TGTGCCAGCAGCTTAGCCCCCGGACAGGACCAAGAGACCCAGTACTTC. It specifies CASSLAPGQDQETQYF. The chain joins TRBV7-9 to TRBJ2-5; TRBD1 agrees at 7 bases. In germline, CDR1 is SEHNR, CDR2 FQNEAQ (reference sequence). This CDR3 is 16 amino acids long. V lost 0 bases, J lost 0 bases, and 4 bases stayed unmatched.

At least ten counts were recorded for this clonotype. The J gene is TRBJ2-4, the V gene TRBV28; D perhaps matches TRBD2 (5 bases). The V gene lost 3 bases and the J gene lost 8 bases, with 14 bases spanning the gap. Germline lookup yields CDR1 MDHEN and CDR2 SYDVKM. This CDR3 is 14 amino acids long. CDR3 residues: CASSFGVRGDIQYF. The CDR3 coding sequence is TGTGCCAGCAGTTTCGGGGTTCGGGGAGACATTCAGTACTTC.

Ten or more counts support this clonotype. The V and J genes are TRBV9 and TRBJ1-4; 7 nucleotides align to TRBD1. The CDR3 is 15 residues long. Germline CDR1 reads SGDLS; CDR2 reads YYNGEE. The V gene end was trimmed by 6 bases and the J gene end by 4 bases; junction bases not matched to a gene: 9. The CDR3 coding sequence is TGTGCCAGCACCCCGGCCGGGACAGATAATGAAAAACTGTTTTTT. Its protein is CASTPAGTDNEKLFF. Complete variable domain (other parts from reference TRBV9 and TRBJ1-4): DSGVTQTPKHLITATGQRVTLRCSPRSGDLSVYWYQQSLDQGLQFLIQYYNGEERAKGNILERFSAQQFPDLHSELNLSSLELGDSALYFCASTPAGTDNEKLFFGSGTQLSVL.

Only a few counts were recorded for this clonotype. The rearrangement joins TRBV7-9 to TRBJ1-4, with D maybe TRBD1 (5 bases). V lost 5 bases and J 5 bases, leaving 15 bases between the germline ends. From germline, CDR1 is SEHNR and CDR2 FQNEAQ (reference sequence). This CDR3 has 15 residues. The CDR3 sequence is CASSPRGTINEKLFF. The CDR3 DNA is TGTGCCAGCAGCCCCCGGGGGACCATCAATGAAAAACTGTTTTTT.

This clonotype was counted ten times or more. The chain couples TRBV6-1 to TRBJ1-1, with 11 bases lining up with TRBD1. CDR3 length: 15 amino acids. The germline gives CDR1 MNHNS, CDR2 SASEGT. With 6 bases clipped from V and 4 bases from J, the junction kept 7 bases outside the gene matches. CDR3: CASRKGQGGRTEAFF. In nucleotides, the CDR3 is TGTGCCAGCAGGAAGGGACAGGGGGGTCGCACTGAAGCTTTCTTT.

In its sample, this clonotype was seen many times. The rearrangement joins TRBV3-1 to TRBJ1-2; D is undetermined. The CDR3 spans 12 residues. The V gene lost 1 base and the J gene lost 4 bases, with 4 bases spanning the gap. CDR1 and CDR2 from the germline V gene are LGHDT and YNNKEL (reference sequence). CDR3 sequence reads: CASSQGIYGYTF. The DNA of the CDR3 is TGTGCCAGCAGCCAAGGGATCTATGGCTACACCTTC.

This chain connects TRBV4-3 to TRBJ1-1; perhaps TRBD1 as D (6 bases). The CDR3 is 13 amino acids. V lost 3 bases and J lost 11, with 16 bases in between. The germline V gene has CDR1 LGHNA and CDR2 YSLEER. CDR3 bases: TGCGCCAGCAGCCATACCGACAGGCCCCGCGCTTTCTTT. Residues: CASSHTDRPRAFF.

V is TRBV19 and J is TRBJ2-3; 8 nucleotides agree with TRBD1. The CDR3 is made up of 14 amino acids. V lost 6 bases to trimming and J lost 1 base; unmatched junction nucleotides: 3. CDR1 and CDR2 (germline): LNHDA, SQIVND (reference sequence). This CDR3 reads CASSPRGRTDTQYF. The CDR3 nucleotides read TGTGCCAGTAGCCCCAGGGGGCGCACAGATACGCAGTATTTT.